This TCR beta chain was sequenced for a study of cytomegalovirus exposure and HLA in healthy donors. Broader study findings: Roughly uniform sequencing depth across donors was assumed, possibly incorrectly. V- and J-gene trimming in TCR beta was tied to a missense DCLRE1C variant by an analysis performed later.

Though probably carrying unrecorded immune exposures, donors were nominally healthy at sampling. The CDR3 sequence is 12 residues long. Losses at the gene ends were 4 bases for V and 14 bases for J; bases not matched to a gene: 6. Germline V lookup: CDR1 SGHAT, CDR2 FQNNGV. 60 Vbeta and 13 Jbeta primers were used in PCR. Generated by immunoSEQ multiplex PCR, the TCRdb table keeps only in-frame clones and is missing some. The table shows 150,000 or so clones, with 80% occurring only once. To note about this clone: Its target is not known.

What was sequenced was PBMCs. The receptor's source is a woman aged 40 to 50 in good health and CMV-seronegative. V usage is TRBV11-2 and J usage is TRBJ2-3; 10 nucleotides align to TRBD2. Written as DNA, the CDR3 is TGTGCCAGCAGCTCCTCATCTAGCGGGGGGTATTTT. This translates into CASSSSSSGGYF.